These 21 T cell receptor beta chains share one sample of origin, sequenced in a study of radiation and T cells in renal cell carcinoma. Clones were read by immunoSEQ multiplex PCR, and TCRdb kept only the in-frame ones, dropping some. The sample contains over 30,000 clones, about 85% of which appear only once. Specified time point: blood 4 weeks post-SBRT, at nephrectomy. Treatment of the sample: 15 Gy SBRT to primary tumor, nephrectomy 4 weeks later. The material was blood, obtained from a patient whose treatment included radiotherapy and nephrectomy. The receptor set was obtained from a man aged 55 to 70 with renal cell carcinoma.

This chain links TRBV7-2 with TRBJ2-1, with 7 bases matching TRBD2. In germline, CDR1 is SGHTA, CDR2 FQGNSA. Trimming took 4 bases from V and 4 from J; bases not matched to a gene: 10. The CDR3 is made up of 16 amino acids. The CDR3 protein is CASSSRTGTTYNEQFF. DNA of the CDR3: TGTGCCAGCAGCTCGAGAACCGGGACTACGTACAATGAGCAGTTCTTC.

The CDR3 bases are TGTGCCAGCAGCTTGGCCTTACAGGGACCGGCCGGGGCCAACGTCCTGACTTTC. Translating gives CASSLALQGPAGANVLTF. This chain connects TRBV5-6 to TRBJ2-6; weak D call: TRBD1 (6 bases). From germline, CDR1 is SGHDT and CDR2 YYEEEE. Trimming removed 0 bases from V and 4 bases from J, with 17 bases in between. This CDR3 contains 18 residues.

This chain links TRBV11-2 with TRBJ1-1; D ambiguous. This CDR3 is 13 amino acids long. The ends were cut back, 5 bases at V and 3 bases at J, with 10 bases in the middle. In germline, CDR1 is SGHAT, CDR2 FQNNGV. The CDR3 DNA follows: TGTGCCAGCAGCCTCTTCCGGGACACTGAAGCTTTCTTT. This codes for CASSLFRDTEAFF.

The chain is built from TRBV5-4 and TRBJ1-2; 7 bases fit TRBD1. CDR1 is SGHNT and CDR2 is YYREEE in the germline V gene (reference sequence). The CDR3 runs to 12 residues. Trimming cost V 4 bases and J 13 bases; bases outside gene matches: 10. The CDR3 DNA sequence: TGTGCCAGCAGCCTCGGACAGGCTATTTGCACCTTC. Translation gives CASSLGQAICTF.

This sequence joins TRBV7-9 and TRBJ1-1; maybe TRBD1 (6 bases). The germline V gene encodes CDR1 SEHNR and CDR2 FQNEAQ (reference sequence). V shed 1 base and J shed 3 bases, with 18 bases lying between them. This CDR3 is 17 amino acids long. CDR3 in DNA: TGTGCCAGCAGCTTAGATTCACCGGGGGCAAGGTACACTGAAGCTTTCTTT. This gives the protein CASSLDSPGARYTEAFF.

The chain combines TRBV6-5 with TRBJ1-5; no definite D call. The V end was cut by 0 bases, the J end by 7 bases, with 10 bases between. Germline V lookup: CDR1 MNHEY, CDR2 SVGAGI. This CDR3 comprises 14 residues. The CDR3 DNA is TGTGCCAGCAGTTACTCCCGGGGAATACAGCCCCAGCATTTT. Residues: CASSYSRGIQPQHF.

V and J are TRBV7-6 and TRBJ2-7; TRBD1 matches 12 bases. The V gene end was trimmed by 4 bases and the J gene end by 7 bases; junction bases not matched to a gene: 8. The CDR3 consists of 15 residues. The germline gives CDR1 SGHVS, CDR2 FNYEAQ. In nucleotides, the CDR3 is TGTGCCAGCAGCTCCCCGGGACAGGGGGCAGCTGAGCAGTACTTC. Translated: CASSSPGQGAAEQYF.

V gene TRBV5-1 combines with J gene TRBJ2-7; TRBD1 matches 7 bases. This CDR3 spans 13 amino acids. V lost 4 bases to trimming and J lost 9 bases; unmatched junction nucleotides: 10. Germline CDR1 is SGHRS and CDR2 is YFSETQ. The CDR3 DNA sequence: TGCGCCAGCAGCCCGATCCCGGACAGGACGCAGTACTTC. Residues: CASSPIPDRTQYF.

The chain is built from TRBV5-8 and TRBJ1-2, with a possible D match to TRBD1 (5 bases). Trimming took 5 bases from V and 3 from J, leaving 17 bases between them. This CDR3 is built from 15 residues. Germline V gives CDR1 SGHTS, CDR2 YDEGEE. The CDR3 reads CASRSSGNRDYGYTF. Here the CDR3 DNA reads TGTGCCAGCAGAAGCTCAGGGAACCGGGACTATGGCTACACCTTC.

In DNA, the CDR3 is TGTGCCAGCAGCTTGTATAACAGTCACTCTGGAAACACCATATATTTT. Amino acid sequence: CASSLYNSHSGNTIYF. This rearrangement joins TRBV5-5 to TRBJ1-3; D unclear. This CDR3 contains 16 residues. V was clipped by 1 base and J by 0 bases, with 11 bases between them. CDR1 and CDR2 from the germline V gene are SGHKS and YYEKEE (reference sequence).

The rearrangement links TRBV9 to TRBJ2-5, with D tentatively TRBD1 (5 bases). CDR1 and CDR2 from the germline V gene are SGDLS and YYNGEE. Trimming shortened V by 4 bases and J by 4 bases, and 20 bases separated the two germline ends. The CDR3 covers 16 residues. CDR3 coding DNA: TGTGCCAGCAGCCTCTTAGGCGGCAGGGTTGGAGAGACCCAGTACTTC. Translating it yields CASSLLGGRVGETQYF.

This chain connects TRBV18 to TRBJ2-3; 7 bases agree with TRBD2. The germline V gene has CDR1 KGHSH and CDR2 LQKENI. This CDR3 region has 14 residues. After removal of 0 bases from V and 4 bases from J, the junction contained 1 base not matched to a gene. CDR3 amino acids: CASSPPGRADTQYF. Written as DNA, the CDR3 is TGTGCCAGCTCACCACCGGGGAGGGCAGATACGCAGTATTTT.

The chain uses TRBV9 and TRBJ2-3; D remains unclear. The CDR3 is 16 residues long. Germline CDR1 reads SGDLS; CDR2 reads YYNGEE. Trimming shortened V by 4 bases and J by 1 base, and 16 bases separated the two germline ends. This CDR3 reads CASSPARGQRTDTQYF. The CDR3 DNA sequence: TGTGCCAGCAGCCCAGCCCGAGGCCAACGCACAGATACGCAGTATTTT.

The chain has TRBV18 and TRBJ1-2, with D hard to call. CDR3 size: 17 residues. Trimming shortened V by 3 bases and J by 4 bases, and 21 bases separated the two germline ends. Germline values: CDR1 KGHSH, CDR2 LQKENI. As DNA, the CDR3 is TGTGCCAGCTCACCCGCTGGTAGCTCGACCCCGGGCTATGGCTACACCTTC. It is translated as CASSPAGSSTPGYGYTF. The whole variable domain, filled in from reference TRBV18 and TRBJ1-2, reads NAGVMQNPRHLVRRRGQEARLRCSPMKGHSHVYWYRQLPEEGLKFMVYLQKENIIDESGMPKERFSAEFPKEGPSILRIQQVVRGDSAAYFCASSPAGSSTPGYGYTFGSGTRLTVV.

This clone appeared once. The CDR3 sequence is CASSPAIAGSTDTQYF. Written as DNA, the CDR3 is TGTGCCAGCAGCCCGGCAATAGCGGGATCGACAGATACGCAGTATTTT. The chain employs TRBV7-8 and TRBJ2-3, with TRBD2 matching 8 bases. Germline loops: CDR1 SGHVS, CDR2 FQNEAQ. The CDR3 extends over 16 amino acids. With V trimmed by 5 bases and J by 3 bases, 10 bases remained unmatched.

There are a few counts of this clone. The gene calls are TRBV10-3 and TRBJ2-2; possibly TRBD1 or TRBD2 for D (5 bases each). The CDR3 length is 14 residues. Trimming removed 9 bases from V and 6 bases from J, with 17 bases in between. Per germline, CDR1 ENHRY and CDR2 SYGVKD. Here the CDR3 reads CAIRSGRDAGELFF. CDR3 bases: TGTGCCATACGGAGTGGTAGGGACGCCGGGGAGCTGTTTTTT.

The V gene is TRBV7-2, the J gene TRBJ1-2; 8 bases agree with TRBD1. CDR1 SGHTA and CDR2 FQGNSA come from the germline V gene. The CDR3 loop spans 13 amino acids. Trimming at V came to 4 bases and at J to 5 bases, leaving 3 bases not matched to a gene. In nucleotides, the CDR3 is TGTGCCAGCAGCTGGGACAGGATATATGGCTACACCTTC. As protein: CASSWDRIYGYTF. Full variable domain (outside the CDR3, taken from reference TRBV7-2 and TRBJ1-2): GAGVSQSPSNKVTEKGKDVELRCDPISGHTALYWYRQSLGQGLEFLIYFQGNSAPDKSGLPSDRFSAERTGGSVSTLTIQRTQQEDSAVYLCASSWDRIYGYTFGSGTRLTVV.

The chain uses TRBV10-1 and TRBJ2-3, with D possibly being TRBD2 (5 bases). This CDR3 region has 13 residues. Germline values: CDR1 WNHNN, CDR2 SYGVQD (reference sequence). V gave up 8 bases and J gave up 1 base, with 10 bases separating them. In DNA form, the CDR3 reads TGCGCCAGCCTTTTGAGGGGCACAGATACGCAGTATTTT. Encoded protein: CASLLRGTDTQYF.

This chain links TRBV19 with TRBJ2-7; D is uncertain. The CDR3 totals 15 residues. Per the germline V gene, CDR1 is LNHDA and CDR2 is SQIVND (reference sequence). The ends were cut back, 4 bases at V and 0 bases at J, with 13 bases in the middle. CDR3 loop: CASSRPGGFSYEQYF. For the CDR3, the DNA is TGTGCCAGTAGTAGACCGGGCGGTTTCTCCTACGAGCAGTACTTC.

This rearrangement joins TRBV18 to TRBJ2-7; D gene uncertain. Germline V gene data show CDR1 as KGHSH and CDR2 as LQKENI. Trimming removed 8 bases at V and 2 bases at J, with 16 bases between. The CDR3 is 14 amino acids. This CDR3 is CASNTGLLAYEQYF. The CDR3, as DNA: TGTGCCAGCAACACCGGGCTCCTAGCCTACGAGCAGTACTTC.

The chain combines TRBV7-3 with TRBJ2-7; D gene unclear. Trimming pared 5 bases from V and 3 bases from J, leaving 17 bases between. The germline gives CDR1 SGHTA, CDR2 FQGTGA. There are 15 residues in the CDR3. The CDR3 loop is CASSPGGSTSYEQYF. The CDR3 DNA is TGTGCCAGCAGCCCCGGCGGATCAACGAGCTACGAGCAGTACTTC.